Described below is a single T cell receptor (beta chain) sequence and its context. Profiled with immunoSEQ multiplex PCR; TCRdb holds only in-frame clones, not every one. The sample carries 65,000 to 90,000 clones, 92% recorded once. The sample belongs to a study of T cell changes during pregnancy in multiple sclerosis. The material was peripheral blood, obtained in the second trimester of pregnancy. The receptor comes from a female donor with multiple sclerosis, enrolled in a pregnancy study.

The CDR3 region is CASSSGTGGRGKNIQYF. CDR3 nucleotide sequence: TGTGCCAGCAGCTCTGGTACAGGGGGAAGGGGAAAAAACATTCAGTACTTC. V gene TRBV5-6 combines with J gene TRBJ2-4, with TRBD1 identical over 8 bases. The CDR3 spans 17 residues. The J segment lost 4 bases and the V segment lost 3 bases, leaving 12 bases of the junction unmatched. In germline, CDR1 is SGHDT, CDR2 YYEEEE.